This note documents a single TCR beta chain sequence. The data originate from a study of blood T cell repertoires in COVID-19. In the study overall: The study drew acute and convalescent COVID-19 samples from the United States, Italy and Spain.

Sequencing used immunoSEQ multiplex PCR; TCRdb keeps in-frame clones, though not all of them. The table shows some 450,000 clones, with about nine tenths occurring only once. The CDR3 contains 17 residues. V was clipped by 6 bases and J by 7 bases; unmatched bases: 19. Germline values: CDR1 MDHEN, CDR2 SYDVKM. The receptor's source is a woman aged 50 to 60 with COVID-19, enrolled during active disease. V usage is TRBV28 and J usage is TRBJ2-7; 9 bases are shared with TRBD1. The material sequenced was peripheral blood. The CDR3: CASSPRRSTGGAREQYF. CDR3 DNA sequence: TGTGCCAGCAGCCCCCGGAGGTCAACAGGGGGCGCAAGGGAGCAGTACTTC.